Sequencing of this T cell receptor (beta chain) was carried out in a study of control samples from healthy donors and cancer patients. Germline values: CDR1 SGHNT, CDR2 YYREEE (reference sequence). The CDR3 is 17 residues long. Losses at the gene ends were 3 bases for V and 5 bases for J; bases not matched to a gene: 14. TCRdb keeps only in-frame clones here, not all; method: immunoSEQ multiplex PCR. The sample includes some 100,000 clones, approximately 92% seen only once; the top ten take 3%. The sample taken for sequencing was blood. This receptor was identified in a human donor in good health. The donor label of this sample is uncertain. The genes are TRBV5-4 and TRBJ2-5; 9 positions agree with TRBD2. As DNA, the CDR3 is TGTGCCAGCAGCTCCGCATCCGGGCGGGGGGGCTTGGAGACCCAGTACTTC. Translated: CASSSASGRGGLETQYF.